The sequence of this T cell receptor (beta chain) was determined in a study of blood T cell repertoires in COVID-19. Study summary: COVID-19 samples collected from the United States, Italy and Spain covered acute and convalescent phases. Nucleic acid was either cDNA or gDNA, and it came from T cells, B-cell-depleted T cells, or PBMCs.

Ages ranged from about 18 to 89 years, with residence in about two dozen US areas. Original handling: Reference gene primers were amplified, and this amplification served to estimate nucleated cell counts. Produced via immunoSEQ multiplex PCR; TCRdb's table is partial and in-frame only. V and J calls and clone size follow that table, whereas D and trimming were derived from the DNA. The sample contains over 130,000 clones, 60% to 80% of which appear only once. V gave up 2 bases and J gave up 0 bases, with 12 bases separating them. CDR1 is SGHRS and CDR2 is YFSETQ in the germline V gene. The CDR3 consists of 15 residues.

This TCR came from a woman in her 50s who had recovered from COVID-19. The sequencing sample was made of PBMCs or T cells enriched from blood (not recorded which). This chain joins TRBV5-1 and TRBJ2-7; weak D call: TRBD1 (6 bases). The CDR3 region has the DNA TGCGCCAGCAGCTTTGGTGGACAGAACTCCTACGAGCAGTACTTC. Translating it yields CASSFGGQNSYEQYF.